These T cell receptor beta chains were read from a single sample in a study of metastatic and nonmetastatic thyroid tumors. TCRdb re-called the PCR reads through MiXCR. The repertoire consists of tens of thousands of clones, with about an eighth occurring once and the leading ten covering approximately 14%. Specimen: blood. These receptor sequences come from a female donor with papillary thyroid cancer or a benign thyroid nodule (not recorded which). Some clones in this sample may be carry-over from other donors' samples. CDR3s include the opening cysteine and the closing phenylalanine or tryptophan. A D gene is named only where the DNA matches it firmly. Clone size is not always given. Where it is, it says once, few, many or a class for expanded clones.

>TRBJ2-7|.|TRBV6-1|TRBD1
CASSDFRYGQGAGHEQYF
TGTGCCAGCAGTGATTTTCGATACGGACAGGGGGCGGGCCACGAGCAGTACTTC
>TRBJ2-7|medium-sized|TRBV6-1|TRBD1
CASSARGLDAGYGYEQYF
TGTGCCAGCAGTGCCAGGGGGCTGGATGCGGGATACGGCTACGAGCAGTACTTC
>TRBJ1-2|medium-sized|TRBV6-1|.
CASSGAGGRRANYGYTF
TGTGCCAGCAGTGGGGCTGGGGGACGCCGAGCTAACTATGGCTACACCTTC
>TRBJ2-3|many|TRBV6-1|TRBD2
CTSSLFGGRLADTQYF
TGTACCAGCAGCCTTTTCGGCGGGAGGTTGGCAGATACGCAGTATTTT
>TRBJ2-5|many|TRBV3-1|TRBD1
CAGGQGKTQYF
TGTGCCGGCGGACAGGGGAAGACCCAGTACTTC
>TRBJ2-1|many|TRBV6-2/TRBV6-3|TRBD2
CASRGGLAGPETTDEQFF
TGTGCCAGCAGGGGGGGACTAGCGGGACCGGAGACTACCGATGAGCAGTTCTTC
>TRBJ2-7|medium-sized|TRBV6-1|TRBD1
CASTQGAAFKQYF
TGTGCCAGCACACAGGGGGCCGCTTTTAAGCAGTACTTC
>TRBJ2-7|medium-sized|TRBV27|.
CASSPWGLNEQYF
TGTGCCAGCAGTCCTTGGGGGCTCAACGAGCAGTACTTC
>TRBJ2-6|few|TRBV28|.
CASSPSRGANVLTF
TGTGCCAGCAGTCCGTCTAGGGGGGCCAACGTCCTGACTTTC
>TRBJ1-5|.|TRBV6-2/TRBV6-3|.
CASSYADKGRYSGNQPQHF
TGTGCCAGCAGTTACGCGGACAAGGGGCGGTATTCCGGAAATCAGCCCCAGCATTTT
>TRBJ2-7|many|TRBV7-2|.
CASSLLTGSGQYF
TGTGCCAGCAGCTTATTGACGGGAAGCGGGCAGTACTTC
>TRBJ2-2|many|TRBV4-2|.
CASSQDRGRGGGELFF
TGTGCCAGCAGCCAAGATCGAGGCAGGGGGGGCGGGGAGCTGTTTTTT
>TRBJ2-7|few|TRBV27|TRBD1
CASSLDRGLYEQYF
TGTGCCAGCAGCCTGGACAGGGGGCTCTACGAGCAGTACTTC
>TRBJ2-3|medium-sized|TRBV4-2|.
CASSQPETSTDTQYF
TGTGCCAGCAGCCAGCCCGAGACTAGCACAGATACGCAGTATTTT
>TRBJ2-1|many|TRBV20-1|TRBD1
CSAKPGTGFLNEQFF
TGCAGTGCTAAACCCGGGACAGGGTTTCTGAATGAGCAGTTCTTC
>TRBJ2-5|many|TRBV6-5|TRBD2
CASSYRTSGGETQYF
TGTGCCAGCAGTTACCGGACTAGCGGGGGAGAGACCCAGTACTTC
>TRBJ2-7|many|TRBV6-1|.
CASSELDSLTTYEQYF
TGTGCCAGCAGTGAACTGGACAGCTTAACCACCTACGAGCAGTACTTC
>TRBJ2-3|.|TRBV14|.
CASSQGTASTDTQYF
TGTGCCAGCAGCCAGGGTACAGCTAGCACAGATACGCAGTATTTT
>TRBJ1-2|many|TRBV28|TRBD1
CATSTTGGNGYTF
TGTGCCACCTCGACGACAGGGGGCAATGGCTACACCTTC
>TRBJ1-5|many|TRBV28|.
CASSSGRRQPQHF
TGTGCCAGCAGTTCAGGGAGGAGGCAGCCCCAGCATTTT
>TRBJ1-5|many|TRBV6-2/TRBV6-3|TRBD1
CASSPTGGRQPQHF
TGTGCCAGCAGCCCAACAGGGGGCCGGCAGCCCCAGCATTTT
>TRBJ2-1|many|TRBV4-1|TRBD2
CASSLLAGSYNEQFF
TGCGCCAGCAGCCTACTAGCGGGGTCCTACAATGAGCAGTTCTTC
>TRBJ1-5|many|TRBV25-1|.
CASRGQGQPQHF
TGTGCCAGCAGGGGTCAGGGACAGCCCCAGCATTTT
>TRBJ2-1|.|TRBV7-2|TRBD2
CASSLPTSGINEQFF
TGTGCCAGCAGCTTACCGACTAGCGGGATCAATGAGCAGTTCTTC
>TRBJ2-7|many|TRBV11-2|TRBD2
CASSLGLAGGTYEQYF
TGTGCCAGCAGCTTGGGACTAGCGGGAGGTACCTACGAGCAGTACTTC
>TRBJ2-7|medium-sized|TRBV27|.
CASSLTARYEQYF
TGTGCCAGCAGTTTAACGGCCCGCTACGAGCAGTACTTC
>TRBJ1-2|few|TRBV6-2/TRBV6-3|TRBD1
CASSYYRGPSNYGYTF
TGTGCCAGCAGTTACTACAGGGGGCCGTCTAACTATGGCTACACCTTC
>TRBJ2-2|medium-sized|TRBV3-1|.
CASSPLGNTGELFF
TGTGCCAGCAGCCCCCTCGGGAACACCGGGGAGCTGTTTTTT
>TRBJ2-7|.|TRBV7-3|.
CASSDRGEQYF
TGTGCCAGCAGCGACCGGGGCGAGCAGTATTTC
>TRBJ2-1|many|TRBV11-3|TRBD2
CASSLGASGDNEQFF
TGTGCCAGCAGCTTAGGGGCTAGCGGAGACAATGAGCAGTTCTTC
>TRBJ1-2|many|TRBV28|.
CASSLPGGPGGYTF
TGTGCCAGCAGTCTCCCGGGAGGCCCAGGGGGCTACACCTTC
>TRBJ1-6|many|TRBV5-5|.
CASSLAGSSYNSPLHF
TGTGCCAGCAGCCTGGCGGGGAGCTCCTATAATTCACCCCTCCACTTT
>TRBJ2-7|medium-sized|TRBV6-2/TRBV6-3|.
CASSPVAYEQYF
TGTGCCAGCAGTCCCGTCGCTTATGAGCAGTACTTC
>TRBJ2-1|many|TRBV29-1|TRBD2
CSARQREGNEQFF
TGCAGCGCTCGACAGCGGGAGGGCAATGAGCAGTTCTTC
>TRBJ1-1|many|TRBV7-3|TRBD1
CASSSTGGETSEAFF
TGTGCCAGCAGCTCGACAGGGGGCGAGACCTCTGAAGCTTTCTTT
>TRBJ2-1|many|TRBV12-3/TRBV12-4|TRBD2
CASEIAGYNEQFF
TGTGCCAGCGAAATAGCGGGATACAATGAGCAGTTCTTC
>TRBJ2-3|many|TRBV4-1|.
CASSQVRRGSTDTQYF
TGCGCCAGCAGCCAAGTTCGTAGGGGGAGCACAGATACGCAGTATTTT
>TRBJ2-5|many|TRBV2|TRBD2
CASSSGDFGETQYF
TGTGCCAGCAGTAGCGGGGATTTCGGAGAGACCCAGTACTTC
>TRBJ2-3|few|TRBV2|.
CASSESGSSTDTQYF
TGTGCCAGCAGTGAATCGGGCAGTAGCACAGATACGCAGTATTTT
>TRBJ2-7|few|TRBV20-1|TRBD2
CSARPAGFYEQYF
TGCAGTGCTAGACCAGCGGGATTCTACGAACAGTACTTC
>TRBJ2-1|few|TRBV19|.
CASNRGTGDEQFF
TGTGCCAGTAACCGCGGAACCGGCGATGAGCAGTTCTTC
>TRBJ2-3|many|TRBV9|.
CASSPHERPDTQYF
TGTGCCAGCAGCCCCCATGAGCGCCCAGATACGCAGTATTTT
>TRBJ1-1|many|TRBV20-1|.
CSARRRNTEAFF
TGCAGTGCTAGAAGACGGAACACTGAAGCTTTCTTT
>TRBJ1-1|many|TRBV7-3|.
CASSLGTNTEAFF
TGTGCCAGCAGCTTGGGGACGAACACTGAAGCTTTCTTT
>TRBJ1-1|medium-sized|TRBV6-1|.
CASRNTAHTEAFF
TGTGCCAGCAGGAACACAGCACACACTGAAGCTTTCTTT
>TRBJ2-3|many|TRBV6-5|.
CASSYAGARGTQYF
TGTGCCAGCAGTTACGCCGGGGCCCGTGGTACGCAGTATTTT
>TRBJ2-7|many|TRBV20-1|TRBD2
CSAGGGFSYEQYF
TGCAGTGCTGGGGGGGGGTTCTCCTACGAGCAGTACTTC
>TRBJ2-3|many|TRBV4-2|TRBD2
CASSPSGSGTDTQYF
TGTGCCAGCAGCCCCAGCGGGAGTGGGACAGATACGCAGTATTTT
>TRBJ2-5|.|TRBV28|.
CASTPLGGQTQETQYF
TGTGCCAGCACCCCCTTGGGGGGACAAACTCAAGAGACCCAGTACTTC
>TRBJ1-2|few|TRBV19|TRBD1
CASCPGQGRGYTF
TGTGCCAGTTGCCCCGGACAGGGTAGGGGCTACACCTTC
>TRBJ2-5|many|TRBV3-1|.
CASSTPLGGFGETQYF
TGTGCCAGCAGCACGCCCTTGGGTGGGTTTGGGGAGACCCAGTACTTC
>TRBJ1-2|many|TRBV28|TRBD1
CASNKGQRLGYTF
TGTGCCAGCAATAAGGGACAGAGACTTGGCTACACCTTC
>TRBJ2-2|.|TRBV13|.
CASSISTGELFF
TGTGCCAGCAGCATTAGCACCGGGGAGCTGTTTTTT
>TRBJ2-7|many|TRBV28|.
CASTAGREQYF
TGTGCCAGCACCGCCGGGCGCGAGCAGTACTTC
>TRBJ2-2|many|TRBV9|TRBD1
CASGQTGRNTGELFF
TGTGCCAGCGGGCAGACAGGGAGGAACACCGGGGAGCTGTTTTTT
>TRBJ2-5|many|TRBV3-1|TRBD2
CASSQLTSGRAAVRETQYF
TGTGCCAGCAGCCAGCTGACTAGCGGGAGGGCCGCGGTGAGAGAGACCCAGTACTTC
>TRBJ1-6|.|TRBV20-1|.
CSASGVDSTGNSPLHF
TGCAGTGCTAGTGGGGTCGACTCCACGGGGAATTCACCCCTCCACTTT
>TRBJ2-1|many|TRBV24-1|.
CATRELGSYNEQFF
TGTGCCACCAGAGAACTAGGGTCCTACAATGAGCAGTTCTTC
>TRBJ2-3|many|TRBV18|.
CASSPTDTDTQYF
TGTGCCAGCTCACCAACGGACACAGATACGCAGTATTTT
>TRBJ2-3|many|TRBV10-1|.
CASSDGGTQGQTQYF
TGCGCCAGCAGTGACGGCGGGACACAGGGCCAGACGCAGTATTTT